The next 29 T cell receptor beta chains were all read from a single sample in a study of vaccination and CD4 T cells after COVID-19. The treatment: approximately 11-day PBMC culture with coronavirus spike peptide pools or control peptides (ViraFEST assay). The Oncomine TCR Beta short-read assay was applied to DNA of cultured CD4+ T cells. In TCRdb, the PCR reads were re-called with MiXCR into one record per CDR3 protein. The profile shows about 10,000 distinct CDR3 sequences, approximately 61% of them singletons. What these receptors recognize is not known. The material sequenced was CD4+ T cells from blood, cultured in vitro. Receptors originate from a human donor who had recovered from COVID-19.

CDR3 sequence (DNA): TGTGCCAGCAGCCGGTCGGGGGCGGGAGGACAGACCCAGTACTTC. Its translation is CASSRSGAGGQTQYF. V usage is TRBV6-1 and J usage is TRBJ2-5, with 8 nucleotides matching TRBD2. The V segment lost 6 bases and the J segment 6 bases; nucleotides outside the gene matches: 12. The CDR3 covers 15 residues. From germline, CDR1 is MNHNS and CDR2 SASEGT.

This rearrangement joins TRBV7-2 to TRBJ2-3; D gene unclear. The V end lost 5 bases, the J end lost 5 bases, and 11 bases lay between the germline ends. The germline V gene has CDR1 SGHTA and CDR2 FQGNSA. The CDR3 is 13 amino acids. Written as DNA, the CDR3 is TGTGCCAGCAGCCCGCGGTCGGGAGATACGCAGTATTTT. The encoded protein is CASSPRSGDTQYF.

The V call is TRBV19, the J call TRBJ2-7; a possible D gene is TRBD2 (6 bases). Germline CDR1 and CDR2: LNHDA and SQIVND (reference sequence). The CDR3 runs 14 residues. Between the trimmed V and J ends, which lost 4 bases and 3 bases, there was a span of 13 bases. DNA of the CDR3: TGTGCCAGTAGTAACGGGGGAGGCGGCTACGAGCAGTACTTC. This translates into CASSNGGGGYEQYF.

The J gene is TRBJ2-1, the V gene TRBV5-4, with D possibly being TRBD1 or TRBD2 (7 bases each). The CDR3 loop spans 16 amino acids. Trimming removed 5 bases at V and 5 bases at J, with 20 bases between. The germline gives CDR1 SGHNT, CDR2 YYREEE (reference sequence). The chain's CDR3 is CASRGGRGRHHNEQFF. As DNA, the CDR3 is TGTGCCAGCAGGGGGGGGAGGGGGCGACACCACAATGAGCAGTTCTTC.

The chain is built from TRBV25-1 and TRBJ1-1; D is unresolved. Deletions cut 3 bases from V and 4 bases from J, with 21 bases between. The CDR3 sequence is 17 residues long. The germline CDR1 and CDR2 sequences are MGHDK and SYGVNS. The CDR3 region is CASSDYPGKGVGTEAFF. The CDR3 DNA reads TGTGCCAGCAGTGATTACCCTGGGAAGGGCGTTGGCACTGAAGCTTTCTTT.

The chain uses TRBV20-1 and TRBJ2-5; TRBD2 matches at 10 bases. After removal of 6 bases from V and 3 bases from J, the junction contained 4 bases not matched to a gene. The CDR3 loop spans 13 amino acids. Germline V gene lookup returns CDR1 DFQATT and CDR2 SNEGSKA (reference sequence). In DNA, the CDR3 is TGCAGTGCGAATGGACTAGCGGAAGAGACCCAGTACTTC. Amino acid sequence: CSANGLAEETQYF.

This clonotype came up a few times. The chain uses TRBV20-1 and TRBJ2-5; tentative D call: TRBD2 (5 bases). The length of the CDR3 is 12 residues. The V gene's germline CDR1 is DFQATT and CDR2 SNEGSKA (reference sequence). The V end was cut by 3 bases, the J end by 3 bases, with 8 bases between. In DNA, the CDR3 is TGCAGTGCTAGTTTCGGGAAAGAGACCCAGTACTTC. It is translated as CSASFGKETQYF.

This clonotype was seen a handful of times. The V gene is TRBV6-1, the J gene TRBJ1-5; TRBD1 is a possible D gene (6 bases). Germline V CDR1 and CDR2: MNHNS, SASEGT. Between the trimmed V and J ends, which lost 8 bases and 6 bases, there was a span of 11 bases. This CDR3 comprises 12 residues. The DNA of the CDR3 is TGTGCCAGCCTTGAAGGGGGTCAGCCCCAGCATTTT. Translated, it gives CASLEGGQPQHF.

This chain uses TRBV7-3 with TRBJ1-4, with D uncertain. The ends were cut back, 6 bases at V and 7 bases at J, with 12 bases in the middle. This CDR3 has 13 residues. From germline, CDR1 is SGHTA and CDR2 FQGTGA. The CDR3 loop is CASSETAGEKLFF. In DNA, the CDR3 is TGTGCCAGCAGTGAGACGGCAGGTGAAAAACTGTTTTTT. Together with reference TRBV7-3 and TRBJ1-4, the CDR3 gives the full variable domain: GAGVSQTPSNKVTEKGKYVELRCDPISGHTALYWYRQSLGQGPEFLIYFQGTGAADDSGLPNDRFFAVRPEGSVSTLKIQRTERGDSAVYLCASSETAGEKLFFGSGTQLSVL.

The J gene is TRBJ2-3, the V gene TRBV20-1, with 10 bases fitting TRBD2. Germline lookup yields CDR1 DFQATT and CDR2 SNEGSKA (reference sequence). The CDR3 has 16 amino acids. With V trimmed by 5 bases and J by 5 bases, 13 bases remained unmatched. Here the CDR3 reads CSAPSASGSHLDTQYF. CDR3 nucleotides: TGCAGTGCTCCGTCGGCTAGCGGGAGTCATTTAGATACGCAGTATTTT.

The CDR3 loop is CASSRGGPMADTQYF. The CDR3 DNA reads as TGTGCCAGCAGCCGCGGGGGTCCAATGGCAGATACGCAGTATTTT. The chain recombines TRBV28 with TRBJ2-3; 7 bases are shared with TRBD2. CDR1 MDHEN and CDR2 SYDVKM come from the germline V gene. CDR3 length equals 15 residues. With V trimmed by 6 bases and J by 4 bases, 10 bases remained unmatched.

V is TRBV5-1 and J is TRBJ1-1; D may be TRBD1 (6 bases). V lost 0 bases to trimming and J lost 2 bases, with 14 bases between them. Germline V CDR1 and CDR2: SGHRS, YFSETQ. The CDR3 extends over 16 amino acids. The CDR3 DNA follows: TGCGCCAGCAGCTTGGGTCCTACGGGGGCAAACACTGAAGCTTTCTTT. The encoded protein is CASSLGPTGANTEAFF.

The chain joins TRBV6-1 to TRBJ1-2, with 9 bases lining up with TRBD1. Germline CDR1 MNHNS, CDR2 SASEGT. The trim removed 5 bases at V and 1 base at J, leaving 5 bases unmatched. The CDR3 loop spans 15 amino acids. Here the CDR3 reads CASSLTGGVNYGYTF. The CDR3 coding sequence is TGTGCCAGCAGTCTGACAGGGGGAGTTAACTATGGCTACACCTTC.

This clonotype was counted a few times. The V and J genes are TRBV12-3 or TRBV12-4 and TRBJ1-2; the D is unclear. CDR3 size: 12 residues. The V and J ends lost 3 bases and 8 bases respectively, with 10 bases between them. The CDR3, as DNA: TGTGCCAGCAGTTTTCTACAGTCCGGCTACACCTTC. It encodes CASSFLQSGYTF.

V is TRBV11-1 and J is TRBJ2-4, with TRBD2 identical over 12 bases. CDR1 SGHAT and CDR2 FQDESV come from the germline V gene (reference sequence). This CDR3 has 19 residues. Trimming at V came to 5 bases and at J to 2 bases, leaving 13 bases not matched to a gene. CDR3: CASSPSSGRAGFSKNIQYF. The DNA for the CDR3 is TGTGCCAGCAGCCCATCTAGCGGGAGGGCCGGTTTTTCCAAAAACATTCAGTACTTC.

This clonotype was found a few times. The genes are TRBV20-1 and TRBJ2-3; D remains unclear. Germline CDR1 DFQATT, CDR2 SNEGSKA (reference sequence). The CDR3 is 13 amino acids. V shed 2 bases and J shed 6 bases, with 12 bases lying between them. The CDR3 sequence: CSARIQPGDTQYF. The CDR3, as DNA: TGCAGTGCTAGAATCCAGCCGGGCGATACGCAGTATTTT.

This clonotype is medium-sized (0.01 to 0.1%). The chain has TRBV28 and TRBJ1-2, with D possibly being TRBD1 (6 bases). The CDR3 contains 14 residues. Germline V CDR1 and CDR2: MDHEN, SYDVKM. Deletions cut 5 bases from V and 5 bases from J, with 15 bases between. The CDR3 protein is CASSIQQGGYGYTF. The CDR3 coding sequence is TGTGCCAGCAGTATCCAACAGGGAGGGTATGGCTACACCTTC.

V and J are TRBV5-1 and TRBJ2-1; TRBD2 aligns across 7 bases. CDR3 length: 14 amino acids. The germline gives CDR1 SGHRS, CDR2 YFSETQ. Trimming took 4 bases from V and 8 from J; bases not matched to a gene: 9. CDR3 sequence reads: CASSPLAGVDEQFF. The CDR3 coding sequence is TGCGCCAGCAGCCCCTTGGCGGGAGTGGATGAGCAGTTCTTC.

The chain has TRBV10-3 and TRBJ1-4, with D perhaps matching TRBD1 (5 bases). The length of the CDR3 is 15 residues. In germline, CDR1 is ENHRY, CDR2 SYGVKD. V was pared by 4 bases and J by 6 bases, with 15 bases between. The CDR3 DNA reads as TGTGCCATCAGTGCGTTCTCGGGGGACGATGAAAAACTGTTTTTT. It yields the protein CAISAFSGDDEKLFF.

The rearrangement joins TRBV28 to TRBJ2-7; no definite D call. Trimming pared 2 bases from V and 2 bases from J, leaving 7 bases between. CDR1 is MDHEN and CDR2 is SYDVKM in the germline V gene. This CDR3 is built from 13 residues. This chain's CDR3 is CASSLQAPYEQYF. CDR3 nucleotides: TGTGCCAGCAGTTTACAGGCCCCCTACGAGCAGTACTTC.

Notes on this clonotype: One end of the junction fails to match germline, which may point to a read error. The V gene is TRBV25-1, the J gene TRBJ2-3; no definite D call. There are 13 residues in the CDR3. Germline-derived CDR1 and CDR2 are MGHDK and SYGVNS. The CDR3 DNA reads TGTGCCAGCAGTAGTCGGGTCGGAGATACGCGGTATTTT. Protein: CASSSRVGDTRYF.

V usage is TRBV9 and J usage is TRBJ2-5; D gene uncertain. From germline, CDR1 is SGDLS and CDR2 YYNGEE. This CDR3 is 14 amino acids long. V was trimmed by 0 bases and J by 5 bases, leaving 11 bases between them. The CDR3 is CASSVESWVETQYF. CDR3 bases: TGTGCCAGCAGCGTAGAGTCTTGGGTGGAGACCCAGTACTTC. Drawing the rest from reference TRBV9 and TRBJ2-5, the complete variable domain is DSGVTQTPKHLITATGQRVTLRCSPRSGDLSVYWYQQSLDQGLQFLIQYYNGEERAKGNILERFSAQQFPDLHSELNLSSLELGDSALYFCASSVESWVETQYFGPGTRLLVL.

The chain recombines TRBV28 with TRBJ2-5; 8 bases are shared with TRBD2. Germline V gene lookup returns CDR1 MDHEN and CDR2 SYDVKM. The CDR3 spans 15 residues. J gave up 5 bases and V 4 bases, and 9 bases lay outside the gene matches. CDR3 protein: CASSYASGRVETQYF. The CDR3, as DNA: TGTGCCAGCAGTTATGCGAGCGGGAGAGTGGAGACCCAGTACTTC.

The chain links TRBV5-1 to TRBJ2-5; 12 bases fit TRBD1. The germline CDR1 and CDR2 sequences are SGHRS and YFSETQ. V trimming: 4 bases; J trimming: 5 bases; junction bases outside the gene matches: 9. CDR3 size: 16 residues. The CDR3 is CASSPGTGGIGETQYF. CDR3 in DNA: TGCGCCAGCAGCCCGGGGACAGGGGGCATTGGGGAGACCCAGTACTTC.

The sample holds one count of this clonotype. The chain is built from TRBV28 and TRBJ2-2; TRBD1 matches 8 bases. Germline assignment: CDR1 MDHEN and CDR2 SYDVKM. There are 16 residues in the CDR3. V trimming: 2 bases; J trimming: 3 bases; junction bases outside the gene matches: 5. The CDR3 loop is CASSLLGQGDTGELFF. CDR3 bases: TGTGCCAGCAGTTTACTTGGACAGGGAGACACCGGGGAGCTGTTTTTT.

The rearrangement joins TRBV19 to TRBJ2-7; 11 bases are shared with TRBD1. The CDR3 has 13 amino acids. Trimming took 8 bases from V and 3 from J; bases not matched to a gene: 3. CDR1 and CDR2 from the germline V gene are LNHDA and SQIVND (reference sequence). The CDR3 DNA is TGTGCCAGTTCCGGGACAGGGGGCTACGAGCAGTACTTC. Translating it yields CASSGTGGYEQYF.

This clonotype was seen only a few times. The chain joins TRBV19 to TRBJ1-1; D gene uncertain. Trimming left V 6 bases short and J 9 bases short, with 5 bases between. Germline CDR1 reads LNHDA; CDR2 reads SQIVND (reference sequence). The CDR3 runs 9 residues. The CDR3 region is CASRQKAFF. The CDR3 nucleotides are TGTGCCAGTAGACAGAAAGCTTTCTTT.

The rearrangement uses TRBV24-1 and TRBJ1-2; a possible D gene is TRBD1 (5 bases). Trimming cost V 2 bases and J 1 base, with 10 bases left between them. Germline lookup yields CDR1 KGHDR and CDR2 SFDVKD. The CDR3 length is 15 residues. DNA for the CDR3: TGTGCCACCAGTGATTCGGGACCGCATAACTATGGCTACACCTTC. Translating it yields CATSDSGPHNYGYTF.

This chain joins TRBV11-2 and TRBJ2-4; 7 positions agree with TRBD1. CDR3 size: 17 residues. V was pared by 1 base and J by 0 bases, with 6 bases of the junction left unmatched. The V gene's germline CDR1 is SGHAT and CDR2 FQNNGV. CDR3 nucleotides: TGTGCCAGCAGCTTAGGACAGGGAAATCTAGCCAAAAACATTCAGTACTTC. Translation: CASSLGQGNLAKNIQYF.